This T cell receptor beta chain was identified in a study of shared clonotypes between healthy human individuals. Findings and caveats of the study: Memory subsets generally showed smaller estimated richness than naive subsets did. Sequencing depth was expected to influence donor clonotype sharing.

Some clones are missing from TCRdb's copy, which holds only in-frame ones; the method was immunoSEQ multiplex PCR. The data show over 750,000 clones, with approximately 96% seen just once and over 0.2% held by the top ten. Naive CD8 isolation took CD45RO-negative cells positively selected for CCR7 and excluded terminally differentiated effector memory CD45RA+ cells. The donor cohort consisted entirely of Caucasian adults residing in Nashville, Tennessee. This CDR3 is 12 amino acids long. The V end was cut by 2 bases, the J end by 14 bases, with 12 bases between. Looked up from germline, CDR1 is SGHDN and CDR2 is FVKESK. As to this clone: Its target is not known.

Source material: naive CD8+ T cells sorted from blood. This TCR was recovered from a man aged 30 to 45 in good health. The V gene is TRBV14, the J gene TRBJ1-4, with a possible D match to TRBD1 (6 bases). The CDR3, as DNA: TGTGCCAGCAGCCAAAACAGGGCCGGTCTGTTTTTT. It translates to CASSQNRAGLFF. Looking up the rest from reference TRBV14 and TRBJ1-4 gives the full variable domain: EAGVTQFPSHSVIEKGQTVTLRCDPISGHDNLYWYRRVMGKEIKFLLHFVKESKQDESGMPNNRFLAERTGGTYSTLKVQPAELEDSGVYFCASSQNRAGLFFGSGTQLSVL.